These 6 T cell receptor beta chains were all obtained from the same sample, sequenced in a study of cytomegalovirus exposure and HLA in healthy donors. PCR amplification relied on 60 Vbeta primers (plus 13 Jbeta primers). Assay used: immunoSEQ multiplex PCR; TCRdb lists only in-frame clones, some missing. The table lists around 76,000 clones, approximately 70% of them singletons. Material for sequencing was PBMCs. The receptors originated from a woman in her 50s in good health and CMV-seropositive.

In this sample, this clone turned up a few times. The J gene is TRBJ1-2, the V gene TRBV28; 9 bases are shared with TRBD1. Germline trimming cut 8 bases from V and 0 bases from J; bases unmatched to any gene: 13. The CDR3 covers 17 residues. Germline V gene data show CDR1 as MDHEN and CDR2 as SYDVKM. The CDR3 region has the DNA TGTGCCAGCGGGCGCGGGACAGGGATTGGGGCTAACTATGGCTACACCTTC. Translating gives CASGRGTGIGANYGYTF.

The rearrangement joins TRBV19 to TRBJ2-5; possible D gene TRBD1, 5 bases. The germline V gene has CDR1 LNHDA and CDR2 SQIVND (reference sequence). The CDR3 is 14 residues long. V shed 2 bases and J shed 2 bases, with 9 bases lying between them. CDR3 protein: CASSILKGQETQYF. DNA of the CDR3: TGTGCCAGTAGTATATTAAAGGGGCAAGAGACCCAGTACTTC.

This clone was observed a few times. The rearrangement joins TRBV2 to TRBJ2-7, with D possibly TRBD2 on 5 matching bases. Germline-derived CDR1 and CDR2 are SNHLY and FYNNEI. This CDR3 region has 18 residues. Trimming took off 2 bases at V and 7 bases at J, with 27 bases between the two ends. The CDR3 coding sequence is TGTGCCAGCAGTGAAAATCGTTATTTAAGCGGTTCTCAACTGGAGCAGTACTTC. Translation: CASSENRYLSGSQLEQYF.

J is TRBJ1-2 and V is TRBV29-1, with D hard to call. Trimming removed 0 bases from V and 4 bases from J, with 9 bases in between. The CDR3 totals 13 residues. Germline CDR1 reads SQVTM; CDR2 reads ANQGSEA. In DNA, the CDR3 is TGCAGCGTTGAAGATCTGGAGACCTATGGCTACACCTTC. This sequence encodes CSVEDLETYGYTF. Full variable domain (remainder filled in from reference TRBV29-1 and TRBJ1-2): SAVISQKPSRDICQRGTSLTIQCQVDSQVTMMFWYRQQPGQSLTLIATANQGSEATYESGFVIDKFPISRPNLTFSTLTVSNMSPEDSSIYLCSVEDLETYGYTFGSGTRLTVV.

This clone occurred once. CDR3 residues: CASSYDGSGNEQFF. In DNA form, the CDR3 reads TGTGCCAGCAGCTACGATGGTAGCGGGAATGAGCAGTTCTTC. The chain is built from TRBV7-2 and TRBJ2-1; 7 bases are a match to TRBD2. V lost 4 bases and J lost 7; bases outside the gene matches: 7. The CDR3 covers 14 residues. Germline lookup yields CDR1 SGHTA and CDR2 FQGNSA.

This clone was detected a few times. The chain links TRBV7-2 to TRBJ1-2; possible D gene TRBD1, 6 bases. CDR1 SGHTA and CDR2 FQGNSA come from the germline V gene. Trimming left V 5 bases short and J 3 bases short, with 16 bases between. CDR3 length: 15 amino acids. CDR3 in DNA: TGTGCCAGCAGCCTAGGACAGCACGTGGACTATGGCTACACCTTC. Amino acid sequence: CASSLGQHVDYGYTF.